The 19 T cell receptor beta chains below all came from one sample that was sequenced in a study of blood T cell repertoires in COVID-19. Libraries were prepared by immunoSEQ multiplex PCR; TCRdb keeps only in-frame clonotypes and omits some of them. The table lists approximately 390,000 clones, 70% to 90% of them singletons, with roughly 1.9% in the top ten. The sequenced sample was PBMCs or T cells enriched from blood (not recorded which). These receptors were obtained from a woman between 35 and 50 years old with acute COVID-19.

V and J are TRBV23-1 and TRBJ1-5; 7 positions agree with TRBD1. TRBV23-1 carries the ORF label, with uncertain function. V lost 4 bases to trimming and J lost 0 bases; unmatched junction nucleotides: 6. The CDR3 spans 16 residues. This CDR3 reads CASSRLDRNSNQPQHF. CDR3 DNA: TGCGCCAGCAGTCGGCTGGACAGGAATAGCAATCAGCCCCAGCATTTT.

V gene TRBV12-1 combines with J gene TRBJ2-1; the D call in the table, TRBD2, was not verified against the DNA. TRBV12-1 is marked as a pseudogene. This CDR3 comprises 15 residues. CDR3 DNA sequence: TGTGCCAGCAGCTTTTACGCACTAGCGGGTAATGAGCAGTTCTTC. This encodes CASSFYALAGNEQFF.

This chain connects TRBV21-1 to TRBJ1-1. TRBV21-1 is termed a pseudogene. The CDR3 length is 16 residues. The CDR3: CASSKERCGKNTEAFF. The CDR3 nucleotides are TGTGCCAGCAGCAAAGAGAGGTGCGGGAAGAACACTGAAGCTTTCTTT.

The chain couples TRBV18 to TRBJ1-2, with D perhaps matching TRBD1 (5 bases). Germline CDR1 is KGHSH and CDR2 is LQKENI. CDR3 length: 13 amino acids. V was trimmed by 3 bases and J by 8 bases, leaving 13 bases between them. The CDR3: CASSPGQDGGYTF. The CDR3 DNA sequence: TGTGCCAGCTCACCGGGGCAGGATGGAGGCTACACCTTC.

The chain couples TRBV25-1 to TRBJ1-4, with D tentatively TRBD1 (5 bases). Germline V lookup: CDR1 MGHDK, CDR2 SYGVNS. This CDR3 comprises 12 residues. The V gene lost 6 bases and the J gene lost 8 bases, with 10 bases spanning the gap. CDR3 coding DNA: TGTGCCAGCAGCGCCCACAGGGAAAAACTGTTTTTT. It codes for CASSAHREKLFF.

The chain is built from TRBV10-3 and TRBJ1-2; 9 nucleotides match TRBD1. The V and J ends lost 5 bases and 6 bases, in that order; junction bases with no gene match: 7. The length of the CDR3 is 14 residues. The germline gives CDR1 ENHRY, CDR2 SYGVKD. CDR3 nucleotide sequence: TGTGCCATCAGTCCGGATGACAGGGGGGATGGCTACACCTTC. Translated, it gives CAISPDDRGDGYTF.

The J gene is TRBJ1-1, the V gene TRBV18; no definite D call. Germline loops: CDR1 KGHSH, CDR2 LQKENI. CDR3 size: 16 residues. V was shortened by 0 bases and J by 0 bases, with 11 bases between the two germline ends. This CDR3 reads CASSPPSTSMNTEAFF. CDR3 DNA: TGTGCCAGCTCACCACCCTCGACATCAATGAACACTGAAGCTTTCTTT.

V gene TRBV23-1 combines with J gene TRBJ1-4, with 9 positions matching TRBD1. TRBV23-1 is noted as an ORF with a role that remains uncertain. The CDR3 consists of 18 residues. V shed 7 bases and J 3 bases; nucleotides not matched to a gene: 15. Here the CDR3 reads CASIPGTGLVVANEKLFF. The CDR3 region has the DNA TGCGCCAGCATCCCCGGGACAGGGTTAGTAGTCGCTAATGAAAAACTGTTTTTT.

This clone appeared once. The V call is TRBV18, the J call TRBJ1-2; D is perhaps TRBD1 (6 bases). Germline V gene data show CDR1 as KGHSH and CDR2 as LQKENI. The length of the CDR3 is 17 residues. V was pared by 4 bases and J by 0 bases, with 18 bases between. The CDR3 sequence is CASSLSPPGHTNYGYTF. The CDR3, as DNA: TGTGCCAGCTCACTTTCACCCCCGGGACATACTAACTATGGCTACACCTTC.

V gene TRBV4-1 combines with J gene TRBJ2-5; D call uncertain. The germline gives CDR1 MGHRA, CDR2 YSYEKL. The CDR3 is made up of 13 amino acids. The germline V and J ends were trimmed by 4 bases and 4 bases, with 10 bases remaining between them. CDR3 sequence: CASSPGSSETQYF. The CDR3 bases are TGCGCCAGCAGCCCTGGCTCCTCAGAGACCCAGTACTTC.

V gene TRBV25-1 combines with J gene TRBJ1-4; D unclear. Germline values: CDR1 MGHDK, CDR2 SYGVNS. V lost 1 base and J 8 bases, leaving 8 bases between the germline ends. The CDR3 consists of 13 residues. Written as DNA, the CDR3 is TGTGCCAGCAGTGAATTTTTCTCCGAAAAACTGTTTTTT. Amino acid sequence: CASSEFFSEKLFF. Supplemented by reference TRBV25-1 and TRBJ1-4, the full variable domain reads EADIYQTPRYLVIGTGKKITLECSQTMGHDKMYWYQQDPGMELHLIHYSYGVNSTEKGDLSSESTVSRIRTEHFPLTLESARPSHTSQYLCASSEFFSEKLFFGSGTQLSVL.

The rearrangement links TRBV15 to TRBJ2-7; TRBD2 might be the D (5 bases). The V gene lost 1 base and the J gene lost 2 bases, with 9 bases spanning the gap. The CDR3 sequence is 14 residues long. Per the germline V gene, CDR1 is LNHNV and CDR2 is YYDKDF (reference sequence). The CDR3 reads CATSRGTGTYEQYF. DNA for the CDR3: TGTGCCACCAGCAGAGGGACGGGAACCTACGAGCAGTACTTC.

V usage is TRBV24-1 and J usage is TRBJ2-1; 8 bases map to TRBD1. The CDR3 is 15 residues long. J lost 7 bases, V lost 6 bases, and 10 bases had no gene match. The germline gives CDR1 KGHDR, CDR2 SFDVKD. In DNA, the CDR3 is TGTGCCACCAGTAAACAGGGGGGTCTCGGAAATGAGCAGTTCTTC. Protein product: CATSKQGGLGNEQFF.

Here the CDR3 reads CASSVGQGPYNEQFF. CDR3 DNA: TGCGCCAGCAGCGTGGGACAGGGTCCCTACAATGAGCAGTTCTTC. The chain couples TRBV5-1 to TRBJ2-1, with 9 nucleotides matching TRBD1. This CDR3 has 15 amino acids. From germline, CDR1 is SGHRS and CDR2 YFSETQ. V lost 4 bases to trimming and J lost 2 bases; unmatched junction nucleotides: 4.

The chain couples TRBV21-1 to TRBJ2-3; TRBD1, the table's D call, was not compared with the DNA. TRBV21-1 is labeled a pseudogene. There are 14 residues in the CDR3. This chain's CDR3 is CARQGGVPTDTQYF. The CDR3 nucleotides are TGTGCCAGGCAGGGTGGCGTTCCCACAGATACGCAGTATTTT.

This clone showed up just once. The CDR3 loop is CASSLRGTNTGELFF. As DNA, the CDR3 is TGCGCCAGCAGCCTCCGGGGGACGAACACCGGGGAGCTGTTTTTT. The V gene is TRBV5-1, the J gene TRBJ2-2, with a tentative D call TRBD2 (6 bases). Germline CDR1 SGHRS, CDR2 YFSETQ. The CDR3 is 15 residues long. The ends were cut back, 4 bases at V and 0 bases at J, with 10 bases in the middle. The complete variable domain, with remaining parts taken from reference TRBV5-1 and TRBJ2-2, reads KAGVTQTPRYLIKTRGQQVTLSCSPISGHRSVSWYQQTPGQGLQFLFEYFSETQRNKGNFPGRFSGRQFSNSRSEMNVSTLELGDSALYLCASSLRGTNTGELFFGEGSRLTVL.

There are a few counts of this clone. This chain connects TRBV29-1 to TRBJ1-2; the D gene is possibly TRBD1 (6 bases). V was shortened by 5 bases and J by 5 bases, with 18 bases between the two germline ends. Per the germline V gene, CDR1 is SQVTM and CDR2 is ANQGSEA. This CDR3 has 14 residues. CDR3 nucleotides: TGCAGCGTTACAGGGATGGGAGAAGATTATGGCTACACCTTC. Its translation: CSVTGMGEDYGYTF.

J is TRBJ1-2 and V is TRBV11-2; no clear D gene. The CDR3 is made up of 13 amino acids. Germline lookup yields CDR1 SGHAT and CDR2 FQNNGV. V was clipped by 3 bases and J by 5 bases, with 10 bases between them. The CDR3 protein is CASSFEQQYGYTF. In nucleotides, the CDR3 is TGTGCCAGCAGCTTCGAACAACAATATGGCTACACCTTC.

The gene calls are TRBV7-2 and TRBJ1-1; D is possibly TRBD1 (6 bases). Germline CDR1 reads SGHTA; CDR2 reads FQGNSA. This CDR3 region has 13 residues. V was shortened by 5 bases and J by 1 base, with 8 bases between the two germline ends. The CDR3: CASSPTGNTEAFF. CDR3 DNA: TGTGCCAGCAGCCCGACAGGGAACACTGAAGCTTTCTTT.